These T cell receptor beta chains were read from a single sample in a study of cytomegalovirus exposure and HLA in healthy donors. Repertoires were generated with immunoSEQ multiplex PCR, while TCRdb's copy carries only in-frame clones and drops some. This sample carries 130,000 to 150,000 clones, around three quarters of them seen once, and the ten largest clones take 10% to 15%. The source material was PBMCs. The receptor source for this set is a man aged 40-49 years in good health and CMV-seropositive. Both conserved end residues are part of each CDR3. Each record gives: CDR3 protein, CDR3 DNA, V gene, clone size, J gene, D gene. A D gene is named only where the DNA matches it firmly. Not all rows give a size; the values are once, few, many and, for expanded clones, a class.

CASSQTGANVLTF | TGTGCCAGTAGTCAGACTGGGGCCAACGTCCTGACTTTC | TRBV19 | - | TRBJ2-6 | -
CAGGTGELSYGYTF | TGTGCCGGCGGAACCGGGGAACTAAGTTATGGCTACACCTTC | TRBV28 | - | TRBJ1-2 | -
CASSRLGQGIGTGELFF | TGTGCCAGCTCACGACTCGGACAGGGCATTGGCACCGGGGAGCTGTTTTTT | TRBV18 | - | TRBJ2-2 | TRBD1
CSVGEGAAHTDTQYF | TGCAGCGTTGGTGAGGGGGCTGCACACACAGATACGCAGTATTTT | TRBV29-1 | - | TRBJ2-3 | TRBD1
CASSLWTSVTYEQYF | TGCGCCAGCAGCTTGTGGACTAGCGTTACCTACGAGCAGTACTTC | TRBV5-1 | - | TRBJ2-7 | TRBD2
CASSAGSGTDTQYF | TGTGCCAGCAGTGCCGGGAGTGGCACAGATACGCAGTATTTT | TRBV6-1 | - | TRBJ2-3 | -
CASSWGGREKLFF | TGTGCCAGCAGTTGGGGGGGACGGGAAAAACTGTTTTTT | TRBV28 | - | TRBJ1-4 | -
CSGSGRDTQYF | TGCAGCGGTAGCGGGAGAGATACGCAGTATTTT | TRBV29-1 | few | TRBJ2-3 | TRBD2
CASSQDLAAYEQYF | TGTGCCAGCAGCCAAGATTTAGCGGCCTACGAGCAGTACTTC | TRBV4-2 | - | TRBJ2-7 | -
CASSPGLRTDTQYF | TGCGCCAGCAGCCCGGGACTTCGCACAGATACGCAGTATTTT | TRBV5-1 | - | TRBJ2-3 | -
CASSWTGYEQYF | TGTGCCAGCAGCTGGACAGGCTACGAGCAGTACTTC | TRBV6-1 | - | TRBJ2-7 | TRBD1
CASSPGLTTYEQYF | TGTGCCAGCAGCCCGGGACTTACCACCTACGAGCAGTACTTC | TRBV5-6 | once | TRBJ2-7 | -
CASIAGGLETQYF | TGTGCCAGCATCGCAGGGGGCTTGGAGACCCAGTACTTC | TRBV28 | - | TRBJ2-5 | TRBD1
CASSGTVNEKLFF | TGTGCCAGCTCCGGGACAGTGAATGAAAAACTGTTTTTT | TRBV19 | - | TRBJ1-4 | TRBD1
CASSYSLTTPQETQYF | TGTGCCAGCAGTTACTCGCTTACTACCCCCCAAGAGACCCAGTACTTC | TRBV6-5 | - | TRBJ2-5 | -
CASTWTIRTGELFF | TGTGCCAGCACTTGGACTATAAGAACCGGGGAGCTGTTTTTT | TRBV6-4 | once | TRBJ2-2 | -
CASSLTGGRETQYF | TGCGCCAGCAGCCTAACAGGGGGAAGGGAGACCCAGTACTTC | TRBV5-1 | - | TRBJ2-5 | TRBD1
CASSEDKIRETQYF | TGTGCCAGCAGTGAAGATAAGATCAGGGAGACCCAGTACTTC | TRBV6-1 | - | TRBJ2-5 | -
CASSRERGVWTEAFF | TGCGCCAGCAGCCGAGAAAGGGGTGTGTGGACTGAAGCTTTCTTT | TRBV4-3 | few | TRBJ1-1 | -
CASSLDLAGVRDEQFF | TGCGCCAGCAGCTTGGATCTAGCGGGAGTGAGAGATGAGCAGTTCTTC | TRBV5-1 | once | TRBJ2-1 | TRBD2
CASSGEDTGELFF | TGCGCCAGCAGCGGGGAGGACACCGGGGAGCTGTTTTTT | TRBV4-1 | - | TRBJ2-2 | -
CASSDGSASGTTNEQFF | TGCGCCAGCAGTGATGGTTCGGCTAGCGGGACAACCAATGAGCAGTTCTTC | TRBV10-2 | - | TRBJ2-1 | TRBD2
CASSDLGEQYF | TGTGCCAGCAGTGATCTCGGGGAGCAGTACTTC | TRBV6-5 | - | TRBJ2-7 | -
CASNLSGLPQHF | TGTGCCAGTAATCTTTCTGGGCTGCCCCAGCATTTT | TRBV19 | - | TRBJ1-5 | -
CASSVGATPGTQYF | TGTGCCAGCAGCGTAGGAGCAACCCCCGGGACCCAGTACTTC | TRBV9 | - | TRBJ2-5 | -
CASSLGHRGTNTEAFF | TGCGCCAGCAGCTTGGGCCACAGGGGCACAAACACTGAAGCTTTCTTT | TRBV5-1 | - | TRBJ1-1 | TRBD1
CASSREGDYGYTF | TGCGCCAGCAGCCGCGAGGGCGACTATGGCTACACCTTC | TRBV5-1 | few | TRBJ1-2 | -
CASSLPGGTQYF | TGTGCCAGCAGTTTACCCGGAGGAACGCAGTATTTT | TRBV28 | - | TRBJ2-3 | -
CASSLYNPGVDQPQHF | TGTGCCAGCAGTTTATACAATCCAGGGGTTGATCAGCCCCAGCATTTT | TRBV27 | - | TRBJ1-5 | -
CASSPTTSGSDTQYF | TGTGCCAGCAGCCCCACGACTAGCGGGAGCGATACGCAGTATTTT | TRBV5-6 | - | TRBJ2-3 | TRBD2
CALQGANHEQYF | TGTGCCCTACAGGGGGCGAACCACGAGCAGTACTTC | TRBV28 | - | TRBJ2-7 | TRBD1
CATSRERTSDYNEQFF | TGTGCCACCAGCAGAGAGAGGACTAGCGACTACAATGAGCAGTTCTTC | TRBV15 | - | TRBJ2-1 | TRBD2
CSVNRGNTIYF | TGCAGCGTAAACAGGGGAAACACCATATATTTT | TRBV29-1 | - | TRBJ1-3 | -